Shown below are 13 T cell receptor beta chains from a single sample sequenced in a study of CD8+ T cells in alopecia areata. As the sequencing template, cDNA was produced by extracting RNA and reverse transcribing it. Measured with immunoSEQ multiplex PCR; TCRdb has only the in-frame clones, and not every one. The sample lists 90,000 to 120,000 clones, about four fifths seen once, with roughly 25% in the top ten. Treatment described: oral pan-JAK inhibitor, 5-10 mg twice daily. Sequenced material: CD8+ T cells sorted from blood, taken at week 24, from a patient treated with tofacitinib. Receptor source: a human donor with alopecia areata.

The chain's CDR3 is CASSQEDSGATYEQYF. The CDR3 nucleotides are TGTGCCAGCAGCCAAGAGGATAGCGGGGCCACCTACGAGCAGTACTTC. The J gene is TRBJ2-7, the V gene TRBV5-4; TRBD2 matches at 8 bases. CDR1 is SGHNT, CDR2 YYREEE, per germline (reference sequence). The CDR3 length is 16 residues. J gave up 2 bases and V 4 bases, and 11 bases lay outside the gene matches.

The V gene is TRBV12-5, the J gene TRBJ1-1; no clear D. Germline CDR1 reads LGHNT; CDR2 reads FRNRAP. There are 12 residues in the CDR3. The V end was cut by 1 base, the J end by 1 base, with 1 base between. CDR3 sequence: CASGLGNTEAFF. CDR3 nucleotides: TGTGCTAGTGGTTTGGGGAACACTGAAGCTTTCTTT. The whole variable domain, remainder taken from reference TRBV12-5 and TRBJ1-1, is DARVTQTPRHKVTEMGQEVTMRCQPILGHNTVFWYRQTMMQGLELLAYFRNRAPLDDSGMPKDRFSAEMPDATLATLKIQPSEPRDSAVYFCASGLGNTEAFFGQGTRLTVV.

The V gene is TRBV19, the J gene TRBJ1-5, with D unresolved. Germline loops: CDR1 LNHDA, CDR2 SQIVND (reference sequence). The CDR3 loop spans 13 amino acids. Trimming stripped 3 bases from V and 6 bases from J, with 9 bases between. CDR3 protein: CASSINLGQPQHF. The CDR3 bases are TGTGCCAGTAGTATTAACTTGGGTCAGCCCCAGCATTTT.

Only one count was recorded for this clone. The rearrangement uses TRBV27 and TRBJ2-1, with D perhaps matching TRBD1 (6 bases). Between the trimmed V and J ends, which lost 3 bases and 4 bases, there was a span of 13 bases. Germline V gives CDR1 MNHEY, CDR2 SMNVEV (reference sequence). The CDR3 runs 15 residues. The CDR3 protein is CASSFLRDKYNEQFF. CDR3 bases: TGTGCCAGCAGTTTTCTCCGGGACAAGTACAATGAGCAGTTCTTC.

Concerning this clone itself: Its ends do not fully match the called genes, so a read error is possible. The chain is built from TRBV14 and TRBJ2-2; D remains unclear. Germline CDR1 reads SGHDN; CDR2 reads FVKESK. The CDR3 is made up of 15 amino acids. DNA of the CDR3: TGTGCCAGCAGCAAAGAGAAATGGAACACCGGGGAGCTGTTTTTT. This encodes CASSKEKWNTGELFF.

V gene TRBV9 combines with J gene TRBJ2-2; a weak D match, TRBD1 (5 bases). Trimming pared 1 base from V and 6 bases from J, leaving 16 bases between. Germline V lookup: CDR1 SGDLS, CDR2 YYNGEE. The CDR3 contains 16 residues. The CDR3 DNA reads TGTGCCAGCAGCGTATTAGGGGATATGAGTGCCGGGGAGCTGTTTTTT. Its translation is CASSVLGDMSAGELFF.

The CDR3 loop reads CASSQDTRNEQFF. CDR3 DNA sequence: TGCGCCAGCAGCCAAGACACTAGGAATGAGCAGTTCTTC. This chain joins TRBV4-1 and TRBJ2-1; a possible D gene is TRBD2 (5 bases). V was cut by 0 bases and J by 7 bases, with 7 bases left in between. The CDR3 is 13 amino acids. CDR1 and CDR2 from the germline V gene are MGHRA and YSYEKL.

This chain uses TRBV6-1 with TRBJ1-1; 9 bases line up with TRBD1. From germline, CDR1 is MNHNS and CDR2 SASEGT. The length of the CDR3 is 14 residues. V gave up 3 bases and J gave up 1 base; unmatched junction bases: 0. CDR3 sequence reads: CASSEGQGNTEAFF. The CDR3 nucleotides are TGTGCCAGCAGTGAGGGACAGGGGAACACTGAAGCTTTCTTT.

The chain recombines TRBV2 with TRBJ2-2, with TRBD1 matching over 8 bases. The V segment lost 7 bases and the J segment 3 bases; nucleotides outside the gene matches: 7. This CDR3 has 15 residues. Per germline, CDR1 SNHLY and CDR2 FYNNEI. The CDR3 DNA sequence: TGTGCCAGCAAGAGGACAGGGTCGTACACCGGGGAGCTGTTTTTT. It yields the protein CASKRTGSYTGELFF.

Only one count was recorded for this clone. V and J are TRBV7-9 and TRBJ1-1; weak D call: TRBD1 (5 bases). CDR1 and CDR2 (germline): SEHNR, FQNEAQ (reference sequence). Trimming cost V 3 bases and J 3 bases, with 17 bases left between them. The CDR3 extends over 16 amino acids. The CDR3 region is CASSFGFGGKDTEAFF. Written as DNA, the CDR3 is TGTGCCAGCAGCTTTGGATTCGGGGGGAAGGACACTGAAGCTTTCTTT. Using reference TRBV7-9 and TRBJ1-1 for the parts outside the CDR3, the full variable domain is DTGVSQNPRHKITKRGQNVTFRCDPISEHNRLYWYRQTLGQGPEFLTYFQNEAQLEKSRLLSDRFSAERPKGSFSTLEIQRTEQGDSAMYLCASSFGFGGKDTEAFFGQGTRLTVV.

DNA for the CDR3: TGTGCCAGCAGTTTATCACAGGTATCGAACACTGAAGCTTTCTTT. The encoded protein is CASSLSQVSNTEAFF. The chain carries TRBV27 and TRBJ1-1, with TRBD1 as a possible D gene (5 bases). Deletions cut 0 bases from V and 1 base from J, with 9 bases between. This CDR3 has 15 amino acids. Germline-derived CDR1 and CDR2 are MNHEY and SMNVEV (reference sequence).

V and J are TRBV29-1 and TRBJ1-2; no definite D call. The length of the CDR3 is 13 residues. Trimming shortened V by 4 bases and J by 3 bases, and 12 bases separated the two germline ends. Germline loops: CDR1 SQVTM, CDR2 ANQGSEA. Here the CDR3 reads CSVALTDDYGYTF. The CDR3 DNA reads TGCAGCGTTGCCCTGACGGATGACTATGGCTACACCTTC. The full variable domain, its missing parts supplied by reference TRBV29-1 and TRBJ1-2, is SAVISQKPSRDICQRGTSLTIQCQVDSQVTMMFWYRQQPGQSLTLIATANQGSEATYESGFVIDKFPISRPNLTFSTLTVSNMSPEDSSIYLCSVALTDDYGYTFGSGTRLTVV.

This chain joins TRBV23-1 and TRBJ1-1; D ambiguous. TRBV23-1 is an ORF, and what it does is uncertain. V gave up 4 bases and J gave up 1 base, with 19 bases separating them. CDR3 length: 17 amino acids. The CDR3 coding sequence is TGCGCCAGCAGTCTAAAGAGTACTCCTTCGGCGAACACTGAAGCTTTCTTT. It translates to CASSLKSTPSANTEAFF.